Presented here are 25 T cell receptor beta chains from one specimen sequenced in a study of cytomegalovirus exposure and HLA in healthy donors. PCR used 60 Vbeta primers and 13 Jbeta primers. Here immunoSEQ multiplex PCR was the method, and the copy in TCRdb shows in-frame clones only, minus some. Seen here are about 160,000 clones, roughly 82% observed once, and the top ten hold approximately 12%. The sequencing input was PBMCs. The origin of the receptors is a man aged 45 to 65 in good health and CMV-seropositive.

This clone was seen a single time. The chain uses TRBV4-3 and TRBJ2-5; 7 nucleotides align to TRBD2. Germline values: CDR1 LGHNA, CDR2 YSLEER. This CDR3 comprises 16 residues. The J segment lost 5 bases and the V segment lost 1 base, leaving 10 bases of the junction unmatched. CDR3 sequence reads: CASSQVAGGTRETQYF. The CDR3 region has the DNA TGCGCCAGCAGCCAAGTAGCGGGTGGTACCAGGGAGACCCAGTACTTC.

This clone was detected only once. The chain employs TRBV14 and TRBJ2-5; 11 bases are shared with TRBD1. The DNA end lines up better with TRBJ2-7; the J call may be wrong. The CDR3 consists of 17 residues. The germline gives CDR1 SGHDN, CDR2 FVKESK. CDR3 sequence: CASSHRPGQGGAYEQYF. Here the CDR3 DNA reads TGTGCCAGCAGCCATCGCCCGGGACAGGGGGGGGCCTACGAGCAGTACTTC.

This chain links TRBV2 with TRBJ1-2, with 8 bases fitting TRBD1. This CDR3 spans 13 amino acids. V gave up 4 bases and J gave up 4 bases; unmatched junction bases: 2. Germline assignment: CDR1 SNHLY and CDR2 FYNNEI. The CDR3 reads CASSVQGAYGYTF. CDR3 sequence (DNA): TGTGCCAGCAGTGTCCAGGGGGCCTATGGCTACACCTTC. Based on the CDR3 plus reference TRBV2 and TRBJ1-2, the full variable domain is EPEVTQTPSHQVTQMGQEVILRCVPISNHLYFYWYRQILGQKVEFLVSFYNNEISEKSEIFDDQFSVERPDGSNFTLKIRSTKLEDSAMYFCASSVQGAYGYTFGSGTRLTVV.

There are a few counts of this clone. The gene calls are TRBV19 and TRBJ2-5; D might be TRBD1 (6 bases). The CDR3 covers 13 residues. Trimming stripped 6 bases from V and 5 bases from J, with 13 bases between. CDR1 and CDR2 from the germline V gene are LNHDA and SQIVND (reference sequence). The CDR3 DNA reads TGTGCCAGTAGCGGCTCTAGGGGGGAGACCCAGTACTTC. This translates into CASSGSRGETQYF.

This clone showed up just once. The chain has TRBV4-2 and TRBJ2-3; D might be TRBD1 (6 bases). The CDR3 is 14 amino acids. V was shortened by 1 base and J by 4 bases, with 9 bases between the two germline ends. Looked up from germline, CDR1 is LGHNA and CDR2 is YNFKEQ. The CDR3 reads CASSQAGGPDTQYF. As DNA, the CDR3 is TGTGCCAGCAGCCAAGCTGGGGGCCCAGATACGCAGTATTTT.

This chain links TRBV27 with TRBJ1-6; D not resolved. Per the germline V gene, CDR1 is MNHEY and CDR2 is SMNVEV (reference sequence). This CDR3 has 12 amino acids. V lost 5 bases to trimming and J lost 9 bases, with 8 bases between them. The CDR3 sequence: CASSPPGSPLHF. CDR3 sequence (DNA): TGTGCCAGCAGTCCCCCAGGTTCACCCCTCCACTTT.

This clone was observed a few times. One end of the junction varies from germline; a read error may be responsible. This chain links TRBV7-9 with TRBJ1-2, with TRBD1 matching over 7 bases. The CDR3 has 12 residues. Germline loops: CDR1 SEHNR, CDR2 FQNEAQ (reference sequence). CDR3 DNA sequence: TGTTCCAGCAGCTTAGACAGGGAAGGCTACACCTTC. Translated: CSSSLDREGYTF.

The chain is built from TRBV18 and TRBJ1-2; 7 nucleotides align to TRBD1. CDR3 length equals 16 residues. Looked up from germline, CDR1 is KGHSH and CDR2 is LQKENI. Trimming at V came to 6 bases and at J to 6 bases, leaving 16 bases not matched to a gene. For the CDR3, the DNA is TGTGCCAGCTCGCCGAGGACTAAGACAGGGCACAATGGCTACACCTTC. Protein: CASSPRTKTGHNGYTF.

V usage is TRBV4-3 and J usage is TRBJ1-6; D remains ambiguous. Germline CDR1 and CDR2: LGHNA and YSLEER. V lost 0 bases to trimming and J lost 4 bases, with 7 bases between them. The CDR3 extends over 15 amino acids. CDR3 in amino acids: CASSQDLQYNSPLHF. The CDR3 coding sequence is TGCGCCAGCAGCCAAGATTTGCAGTATAATTCACCCCTCCACTTT.

CDR3 DNA sequence: TGTGCCATCAGTGAGTCGCCGGGACTAGTGGATGAGCAGTTCTTC. It is translated as CAISESPGLVDEQFF. This sequence joins TRBV10-3 and TRBJ2-1; TRBD2 matches at 8 bases. This CDR3 spans 15 amino acids. Germline CDR1 ENHRY, CDR2 SYGVKD. The V gene end was trimmed by 0 bases and the J gene end by 8 bases; junction bases not matched to a gene: 6.

The chain joins TRBV6-5 to TRBJ2-1; 7 bases are shared with TRBD2. V lost 0 bases, J lost 3 bases, and 5 bases stayed unmatched. Germline assignment: CDR1 MNHEY and CDR2 SVGAGI. The CDR3 loop spans 16 amino acids. The CDR3 here is CASSYSAGALYNEQFF. The CDR3, as DNA: TGTGCCAGCAGTTACTCTGCGGGAGCCCTCTACAATGAGCAGTTCTTC.

The J gene is TRBJ2-5, the V gene TRBV6-5, with 9 bases lining up with TRBD1. With the DNA end fitting TRBJ2-7 better, the J assignment may be wrong. The germline V gene encodes CDR1 MNHEY and CDR2 SVGAGI. The CDR3 runs to 15 residues. The CDR3 loop reads CASSRGTGNDHEQYF. CDR3 DNA sequence: TGTGCCAGCAGCCGCGGGACAGGGAATGACCACGAGCAGTACTTC.

As DNA, the CDR3 is TGTGCCAGCAGCTTCGGACAGGGCCAAGACGAGCAGTACTTC. Amino acid sequence: CASSFGQGQDEQYF. The V call is TRBV7-2, the J call TRBJ2-7; TRBD1 agrees at 8 bases. The V gene's germline CDR1 is SGHTA and CDR2 FQGNSA. V lost 3 bases to trimming and J lost 5 bases; unmatched junction nucleotides: 6. The CDR3 spans 14 residues.

This chain connects TRBV6-6 to TRBJ2-1; 8 nucleotides match TRBD2. Germline V gene sequence: CDR1 MNHNY, CDR2 SVGAGI (reference sequence). The CDR3 runs 15 residues. The V and J ends lost 5 bases and 7 bases, in that order; junction bases with no gene match: 10. Here the CDR3 reads CASSPFRGGSNEQFF. The CDR3 nucleotides read TGTGCCAGCAGTCCCTTTCGGGGGGGCAGTAATGAGCAGTTCTTC.

The V and J genes are TRBV19 and TRBJ2-1, with 8 nucleotides matching TRBD2. CDR3 size: 13 residues. Per germline, CDR1 LNHDA and CDR2 SQIVND (reference sequence). With V trimmed by 4 bases and J by 6 bases, 2 bases remained unmatched. The CDR3 loop is CASSTSGGNEQFF. In nucleotides, the CDR3 is TGTGCCAGTAGTACAAGCGGGGGCAATGAGCAGTTCTTC.

This chain's CDR3 is CASSSAATSSYEQYF. The DNA for the CDR3 is TGTGCCAGCAGTTCCGCGGCCACTAGCTCCTACGAGCAGTACTTC. This chain links TRBV28 with TRBJ2-7, with D tentatively TRBD2 (5 bases). Per germline, CDR1 MDHEN and CDR2 SYDVKM. V lost 4 bases and J lost 0, with 13 bases in between. The CDR3 is 15 amino acids. Based on the CDR3 plus reference TRBV28 and TRBJ2-7, the full variable domain is DVKVTQSSRYLVKRTGEKVFLECVQDMDHENMFWYRQDPGLGLRLIYFSYDVKMKEKGDIPEGYSVSREKKERFSLILESASTNQTSMYLCASSSAATSSYEQYFGPGTRLTVT.

The chain recombines TRBV11-2 with TRBJ2-7; 12 positions agree with TRBD2. The CDR3 is made up of 16 amino acids. Trimming at V came to 2 bases and at J to 6 bases, leaving 8 bases not matched to a gene. Germline V gene sequence: CDR1 SGHAT, CDR2 FQNNGV. The chain's CDR3 is CASSLLAGGASSEQYF. The CDR3 DNA reads TGTGCCAGCAGCTTACTAGCGGGGGGGGCGTCTTCCGAGCAGTACTTC.

The chain links TRBV9 to TRBJ2-7, with D tentatively TRBD2 (5 bases). The CDR3 runs 14 residues. The germline gives CDR1 SGDLS, CDR2 YYNGEE. V gave up 0 bases and J gave up 2 bases, with 9 bases separating them. The DNA of the CDR3 is TGTGCCAGCAGCGTAGCGGCCGGGGCCTACGAGCAGTACTTC. Translated: CASSVAAGAYEQYF.

This sequence joins TRBV2 and TRBJ1-4; D gene unclear. The CDR3 consists of 16 residues. V was cut by 4 bases and J by 7 bases, with 19 bases left in between. Germline V CDR1 and CDR2: SNHLY, FYNNEI. The CDR3 nucleotides read TGTGCCAGCAGTGGGGGAGGGTCGGGGATTGGTGAAAAACTGTTTTTT. The encoded protein is CASSGGGSGIGEKLFF.

This clone has only one observation. A junction end diverges from the germline sequence, so it may reflect a read error. Within the sample, other DNA sequences also encode this same CDR3. The V gene is TRBV11-2, the J gene TRBJ2-2; TRBD1 aligns across 7 bases. CDR1 SGHAT and CDR2 FQNNGV come from the germline V gene. This CDR3 comprises 16 residues. In DNA, the CDR3 is TGTGCCAGCAGCTTAGTATCGGGACAGCATACCGGGGAGCTATTTTTT. It translates to CASSLVSGQHTGELFF.

In its sample, this clone was seen once. The chain recombines TRBV4-1 with TRBJ2-5; 8 nucleotides agree with TRBD1. Trimming cost V 0 bases and J 3 bases; bases outside gene matches: 12. CDR3 length equals 18 residues. The germline V gene has CDR1 MGHRA and CDR2 YSYEKL. The CDR3 bases are TGCGCCAGCAGCCAAGATCCCGATCGTTTGGACAGGGAAGAGACCCAGTACTTC. This translates into CASSQDPDRLDREETQYF.

The chain recombines TRBV11-2 with TRBJ2-6; possibly TRBD2 for D (6 bases). Germline V gene data show CDR1 as SGHAT and CDR2 as FQNNGV. V was cut by 5 bases and J by 0 bases, with 11 bases left in between. This CDR3 spans 16 amino acids. CDR3: CASSLVGGSGANVLTF. CDR3 nucleotides: TGTGCCAGCAGCCTTGTCGGGGGCTCTGGGGCCAACGTCCTGACTTTC.

CDR3 bases: TGTGCCAGCAGCCCAGGGACTAGCGGGAGAGAGCAGTTCTTC. It codes for CASSPGTSGREQFF. The chain joins TRBV9 to TRBJ2-1; 14 bases are a match to TRBD2. Losses at the gene ends were 4 bases for V and 10 bases for J; bases not matched to a gene: 4. Germline V CDR1 and CDR2: SGDLS, YYNGEE. The CDR3 has 14 residues.

This chain joins TRBV5-1 and TRBJ2-2; a possible D gene is TRBD2 (5 bases). Deletions cut 4 bases from V and 4 bases from J, with 11 bases between. Looked up from germline, CDR1 is SGHRS and CDR2 is YFSETQ. The CDR3 contains 14 residues. Here the CDR3 reads CASSRGLSTGELFF. The CDR3 DNA reads as TGCGCCAGCAGCCGAGGACTGAGCACCGGGGAGCTGTTTTTT. The full variable domain, with the rest looked up from reference TRBV5-1 and TRBJ2-2, is KAGVTQTPRYLIKTRGQQVTLSCSPISGHRSVSWYQQTPGQGLQFLFEYFSETQRNKGNFPGRFSGRQFSNSRSEMNVSTLELGDSALYLCASSRGLSTGELFFGEGSRLTVL.

This chain connects TRBV29-1 to TRBJ2-7, with 11 bases identical to TRBD2. CDR1 and CDR2 (germline): SQVTM, ANQGSEA. Trimming took 1 base from V and 6 from J; bases not matched to a gene: 8. The CDR3 loop spans 15 amino acids. The CDR3 region is CSVEVSLAGGGEQYF. DNA for the CDR3: TGCAGCGTTGAAGTATCCCTAGCGGGAGGAGGCGAGCAGTACTTC.